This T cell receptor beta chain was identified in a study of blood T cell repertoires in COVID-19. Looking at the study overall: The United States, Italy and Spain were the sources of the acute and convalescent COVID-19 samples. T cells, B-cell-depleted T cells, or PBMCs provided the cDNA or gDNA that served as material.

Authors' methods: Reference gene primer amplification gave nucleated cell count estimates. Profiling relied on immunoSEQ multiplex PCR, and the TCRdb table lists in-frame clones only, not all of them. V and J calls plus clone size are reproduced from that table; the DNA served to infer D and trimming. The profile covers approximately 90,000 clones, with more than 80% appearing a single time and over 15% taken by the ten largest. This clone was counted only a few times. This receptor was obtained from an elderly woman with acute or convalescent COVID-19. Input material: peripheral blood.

The CDR3 DNA follows: TGTGCCAGCAGCTTACAATACCCGACTAGCGGGAGGACTCAGTACTTC. Its protein is CASSLQYPTSGRTQYF. This chain uses TRBV7-2 with TRBJ2-7, with 13 bases aligning to TRBD2. The CDR3 totals 16 residues. Trimming took 2 bases from V and 10 from J; bases not matched to a gene: 11. Germline assignment: CDR1 SGHTA and CDR2 FQGNSA.